This T cell receptor (beta chain) comes out of a study of control samples from healthy donors and cancer patients. Sequencing used immunoSEQ multiplex PCR; TCRdb keeps in-frame clones, though not all of them. This repertoire shows about 95,000 clones, around four fifths found once; its top ten account for around a fifth. Germline V gives CDR1 SEHNR, CDR2 FQNEAQ (reference sequence). The trim removed 4 bases at V and 8 bases at J, leaving 4 bases unmatched. This CDR3 spans 14 amino acids. V gene TRBV7-9 combines with J gene TRBJ2-1, with 11 bases matching TRBD2. The sample consisted of blood. The TCR originated in a man aged 25-40 years in good health. In nucleotides, the CDR3 is TGTGCCAGCAGCTCTCTAGCGGGGGGCTATGAGCAGTTCTTC. This gives the protein CASSSLAGGYEQFF.